Sequencing of this T cell receptor (beta chain) was carried out in a study of blood T cell repertoires in COVID-19. In the study overall: COVID-19 samples from acute and convalescent phases originated in the United States, Italy and Spain.

The germline CDR1 and CDR2 sequences are SEHNR and FQNEAQ (reference sequence). V lost 5 bases, J lost 6 bases, and 10 bases lay in between. This CDR3 is built from 12 residues. Original methodology: Estimates of nucleated cell counts were drawn from the amplification of reference gene primers. Using immunoSEQ multiplex PCR, the repertoire was profiled, and TCRdb retains in-frame clones only, with some absent. Clone size and V and J calls were adopted from that table, with D and trimming inferred from the DNA. In the table there are 110,000 or so clones, about 85% of which are singletons. This rearrangement joins TRBV7-9 to TRBJ1-1; D possibly corresponds to TRBD1 (6 bases). The TCR sequence derives from a man between 35 and 55 years old with acute or convalescent COVID-19. Material: peripheral blood. This CDR3 is CASSPGQSEAFF. The CDR3 coding sequence is TGTGCCAGCAGCCCAGGACAGTCTGAAGCTTTCTTT.